The sequence of this T cell receptor beta chain was determined in a study of identical twins. Overall study results and limits: Conclusions relied on cross-sectional statistical analysis, not following the same donors. Among monozygotic twins, out-of-frame TCR alpha sharing exceeded what models predicted.

This clonotype showed up just a few times. The antigen remains unidentified. In every case, the donor was a healthy Caucasian. The CDR3 is 15 amino acids. Germline CDR1 reads MNHEY; CDR2 reads SVGEGT. V was pared by 2 bases and J by 6 bases, with 6 bases of the junction left unmatched. Template switching supplied a universal primer site; unique molecular identifiers were carried on the cDNA. TCRdb used MiXCR to reprocess the 5' RACE reads, holding one entry per CDR3 protein. The repertoire holds a few hundred thousand distinct CDR3 sequences, with around 12% as singletons. Another study also made use of these data, one on yellow fever vaccine responses in identical twins.

The receptor comes from a woman aged 18-30 years in good health. Source material: CD8+ T cells sorted from blood. V and J are TRBV6-2 or TRBV6-3 and TRBJ2-1, with TRBD1 identical over 8 bases. The chain's CDR3 is CASSYAQGAFNEQFF. The CDR3 coding sequence is TGTGCCAGCAGTTACGCCCAGGGGGCCTTCAATGAGCAGTTCTTC.